A single sample is the source of the 20 T cell receptor beta chains below, sequenced in a study of T cell responses to AZD1222 COVID-19 vaccine. Assay used: immunoSEQ multiplex PCR; TCRdb lists only in-frame clones, some missing. The sample holds more than 85,000 clones; roughly 90% are singletons and the top ten take roughly 15%. Sequencing used peripheral blood, obtained 28 days after the second AZD1222 dose. These receptors originate from an adult who received the AZD1222 COVID-19 vaccine.

The chain carries TRBV27 and TRBJ1-1; no definite D call. Germline values: CDR1 MNHEY, CDR2 SMNVEV (reference sequence). The CDR3 runs 14 residues. V was shortened by 2 bases and J by 0 bases, with 7 bases between the two germline ends. CDR3 sequence reads: CASSLQYLNTEAFF. CDR3 DNA sequence: TGTGCCAGCAGTTTACAATACCTGAACACTGAAGCTTTCTTT.

The rearrangement links TRBV6-1 to TRBJ1-2; no clear D. Looked up from germline, CDR1 is MNHNS and CDR2 is SASEGT. The CDR3 length is 16 residues. Trimming removed 0 bases from V and 2 bases from J, with 13 bases in between. The CDR3 sequence: CASSEAGQRENYGYTF. The CDR3 bases are TGTGCCAGCAGTGAAGCTGGGCAGAGAGAAAACTATGGCTACACCTTC.

The chain combines TRBV19 with TRBJ1-3, with TRBD1 identical over 7 bases. V lost 5 bases to trimming and J lost 7 bases; unmatched junction nucleotides: 8. Germline V lookup: CDR1 LNHDA, CDR2 SQIVND (reference sequence). CDR3 length equals 14 residues. The CDR3, as DNA: TGTGCCAGTAGTTCGACAGGGAGGAGGAACACCATATATTTT. Translated, it gives CASSSTGRRNTIYF.

The gene calls are TRBV11-2 and TRBJ1-2; 7 bases align to TRBD1. Germline CDR1 reads SGHAT; CDR2 reads FQNNGV. The CDR3 is made up of 17 amino acids. The V gene end was trimmed by 2 bases and the J gene end by 4 bases; junction bases not matched to a gene: 13. The CDR3 DNA sequence: TGTGCCAGCAGCTTATTACCGGCGACAGGGCACGCCTATGGCTACACCTTC. Translated, it gives CASSLLPATGHAYGYTF.

The rearrangement joins TRBV2 to TRBJ1-2; D is ambiguous. Germline lookup yields CDR1 SNHLY and CDR2 FYNNEI. V dropped 5 bases and J dropped 7 bases, with 17 bases sitting between them. CDR3 length: 14 amino acids. CDR3 sequence (DNA): TGTGCCAGCAGTCCAGGACTCGCTCGCCTTGGCTACACCTTC. This translates into CASSPGLARLGYTF.

The chain is built from TRBV18 and TRBJ2-2; 10 bases map to TRBD2. The CDR3 is made up of 15 amino acids. CDR1 and CDR2 (germline): KGHSH, LQKENI. With 9 bases clipped from V and 4 bases from J, the junction kept 8 bases outside the gene matches. This CDR3 is CASSSGSMRTGELFF. The CDR3 bases are TGTGCCAGTTCTAGCGGGAGCATGCGCACCGGGGAGCTGTTTTTT.

The chain employs TRBV5-1 and TRBJ2-3; D is unclear. CDR3 size: 16 residues. Per germline, CDR1 SGHRS and CDR2 YFSETQ. Trimming stripped 4 bases from V and 0 bases from J, with 15 bases between. The CDR3 bases are TGCGCCAGCAGCCCCTCTAGGATAGCTAGCACAGATACGCAGTATTTT. Protein product: CASSPSRIASTDTQYF.

The chain recombines TRBV11-3 with TRBJ2-5; D is possibly TRBD1 (5 bases). The germline V and J ends were trimmed by 8 bases and 2 bases, with 21 bases remaining between them. Germline lookup yields CDR1 SGHNT and CDR2 YENEEA. This CDR3 region has 16 residues. The CDR3 sequence is CASGSGAGPLQETQYF. The CDR3 nucleotides are TGTGCCAGCGGCAGTGGGGCAGGGCCCTTACAAGAGACCCAGTACTTC. Using reference TRBV11-3 and TRBJ2-5 for the parts outside the CDR3, the full variable domain is EAGVVQSPRYKIIEKKQPVAFWCNPISGHNTLYWYLQNLGQGPELLIRYENEEAVDDSQLPKDRFSAERLKGVDSTLKIQPAELGDSAVYLCASGSGAGPLQETQYFGPGTRLLVL.

The chain links TRBV7-9 to TRBJ2-1; 7 nucleotides align to TRBD1. Unmatched junction bases numbered 2, after V lost 2 bases and J lost 13 bases. The CDR3 contains 11 residues. The germline V gene has CDR1 SEHNR and CDR2 FQNEAQ (reference sequence). CDR3 residues: CASSLQGEQFF. The CDR3 DNA follows: TGTGCCAGCAGCTTACAGGGGGAACAGTTCTTC.

The V gene is TRBV12-5, the J gene TRBJ2-3; D may be TRBD1 (6 bases). Germline V gene lookup returns CDR1 LGHNT and CDR2 FRNRAP. The CDR3 has 12 amino acids. V was pared by 3 bases and J by 7 bases, with 8 bases between. The CDR3: CASGFQGNTQYF. DNA of the CDR3: TGTGCTAGTGGTTTCCAGGGGAATACGCAGTATTTT. The full variable domain, completed using reference TRBV12-5 and TRBJ2-3, is DARVTQTPRHKVTEMGQEVTMRCQPILGHNTVFWYRQTMMQGLELLAYFRNRAPLDDSGMPKDRFSAEMPDATLATLKIQPSEPRDSAVYFCASGFQGNTQYFGPGTRLTVL.

CDR3 DNA sequence: TGCGCCAGCAGCTTGGGTCAGGAGTATGGCTACACCTTC. Its translation: CASSLGQEYGYTF. The chain has TRBV5-1 and TRBJ1-2, with D unresolved. Germline values: CDR1 SGHRS, CDR2 YFSETQ. This CDR3 has 13 residues. The V end lost 0 bases, the J end lost 5 bases, and 8 bases lay between the germline ends.

The V call is TRBV3-1 (or the pseudogene TRBV3-2), the J call TRBJ2-4, with D possibly matching TRBD2 (5 bases). Trimming pared 0 bases from V and 8 bases from J, leaving 11 bases between. The CDR3 is made up of 14 amino acids. From germline, CDR1 is LGHDT and CDR2 YNNKEL (reference sequence). CDR3 sequence (DNA): TGTGCCAGCAGCCAAGACCCTAGCTCGTACATTCAGTACTTC. Its translation is CASSQDPSSYIQYF.

V gene TRBV5-1 combines with J gene TRBJ1-1; D unclear. Trimming pared 1 base from V and 1 base from J, leaving 8 bases between. The germline V gene has CDR1 SGHRS and CDR2 YFSETQ. The CDR3 is 14 residues long. DNA of the CDR3: TGCGCCAGCAGCTTGACCTTGGAGAACACTGAAGCTTTCTTT. Amino acid sequence: CASSLTLENTEAFF. Full variable domain (missing parts from reference TRBV5-1 and TRBJ1-1): KAGVTQTPRYLIKTRGQQVTLSCSPISGHRSVSWYQQTPGQGLQFLFEYFSETQRNKGNFPGRFSGRQFSNSRSEMNVSTLELGDSALYLCASSLTLENTEAFFGQGTRLTVV.

The chain uses TRBV7-9 and TRBJ2-2; D unresolved. Germline V lookup: CDR1 SEHNR, CDR2 FQNEAQ (reference sequence). Trimming took 1 base from V and 6 from J, leaving 6 bases between them. The CDR3 consists of 13 residues. The CDR3 nucleotides are TGTGCCAGCAGCTTAGGCCTTCCCGGGGAGCTGTTTTTT. The encoded protein is CASSLGLPGELFF. The entire variable domain, with the rest obtained from reference TRBV7-9 and TRBJ2-2, is as follows: DTGVSQNPRHKITKRGQNVTFRCDPISEHNRLYWYRQTLGQGPEFLTYFQNEAQLEKSRLLSDRFSAERPKGSFSTLEIQRTEQGDSAMYLCASSLGLPGELFFGEGSRLTVL.

The chain employs TRBV29-1 and TRBJ2-3; 7 bases fit TRBD2. CDR3 length: 12 residues. The germline V gene encodes CDR1 SQVTM and CDR2 ANQGSEA. With V trimmed by 5 bases and J by 6 bases, 5 bases remained unmatched. The CDR3 DNA is TGCAGCGTTCGGCAGGGAGGGGATACGCAGTATTTT. Its translation is CSVRQGGDTQYF.

The V and J genes are TRBV10-3 and TRBJ2-2, with D perhaps TRBD1 (6 bases). V was pared by 8 bases and J by 4 bases, with 14 bases between. The CDR3 loop spans 14 amino acids. CDR1 is ENHRY and CDR2 is SYGVKD in the germline V gene. The CDR3: CAIEGGIGTGELFF. CDR3 coding DNA: TGTGCCATCGAAGGGGGAATTGGCACCGGGGAGCTGTTTTTT.

CDR3: CASSLRASGVSTDTQYF. CDR3 in DNA: TGTGCCAGCAGCTTAAGGGCTAGCGGGGTTAGCACAGATACGCAGTATTTT. The chain has TRBV7-9 and TRBJ2-3; 9 bases match TRBD2. V lost 2 bases to trimming and J lost 0 bases; unmatched junction nucleotides: 6. The CDR3 spans 17 residues. In germline, CDR1 is SEHNR, CDR2 FQNEAQ (reference sequence).

This chain links TRBV3-1 (or the pseudogene TRBV3-2) with TRBJ1-1, with TRBD1 identical over 8 bases. CDR1 and CDR2 from the germline V gene are LGHDT and YNNKEL (reference sequence). V dropped 4 bases and J dropped 5; count of bases not matched to a gene: 9. The CDR3 runs 15 residues. CDR3 protein: CASSPTPGGGTEAFF. CDR3 coding DNA: TGTGCCAGCAGCCCGACCCCAGGGGGCGGAACTGAAGCTTTCTTT.

The V call is TRBV9, the J call TRBJ1-6, with no clear D. Trimming pared 0 bases from V and 7 bases from J, leaving 8 bases between. This CDR3 has 14 amino acids. Germline CDR1 is SGDLS and CDR2 is YYNGEE. Here the CDR3 DNA reads TGTGCCAGCAGCGTAGAGTCTGGGAATTCACCCCTCCACTTT. It translates to CASSVESGNSPLHF.

The chain has TRBV7-9 and TRBJ1-2; D unclear. V lost 1 base and J lost 0, with 12 bases in between. Germline V lookup: CDR1 SEHNR, CDR2 FQNEAQ (reference sequence). CDR3 length equals 16 residues. The CDR3 here is CASSLGGPGANYGYTF. The CDR3 DNA reads as TGTGCCAGCAGCTTAGGTGGTCCAGGAGCTAACTATGGCTACACCTTC.